What follows describes a single T cell receptor (beta chain). As yet, its antigen is unknown. This sample stems from a study of cytomegalovirus exposure and HLA in healthy donors. Notes on the study in general: Earlier analysis found most TCR beta V segments productive about 90% or about 30% of the time. Presence/absence results assume similar sequencing depth per donor, which may not hold.

PCR primers comprised 60 Vbeta and 13 Jbeta primers. TCRdb's table, derived via immunoSEQ multiplex PCR, lists solely in-frame clones and lacks some. The data contain over 150,000 clones, about 90% of them seen just once; the ten biggest clones take up more than 0.2%. The CDR3 loop spans 13 amino acids. Germline V CDR1 and CDR2: SGHAT, FQNNGV. Between the trimmed V and J ends, which lost 4 bases and 4 bases, there was a span of 8 bases. Input material: PBMCs. The rearrangement joins TRBV11-2 to TRBJ2-1; D is perhaps TRBD2 (6 bases). The clonotype was recovered from a girl less than two years old in good health and CMV-seronegative. The CDR3 spells CASSSGTYNEQFF. The CDR3 DNA reads TGTGCCAGCAGCTCGGGGACTTACAATGAGCAGTTCTTC.